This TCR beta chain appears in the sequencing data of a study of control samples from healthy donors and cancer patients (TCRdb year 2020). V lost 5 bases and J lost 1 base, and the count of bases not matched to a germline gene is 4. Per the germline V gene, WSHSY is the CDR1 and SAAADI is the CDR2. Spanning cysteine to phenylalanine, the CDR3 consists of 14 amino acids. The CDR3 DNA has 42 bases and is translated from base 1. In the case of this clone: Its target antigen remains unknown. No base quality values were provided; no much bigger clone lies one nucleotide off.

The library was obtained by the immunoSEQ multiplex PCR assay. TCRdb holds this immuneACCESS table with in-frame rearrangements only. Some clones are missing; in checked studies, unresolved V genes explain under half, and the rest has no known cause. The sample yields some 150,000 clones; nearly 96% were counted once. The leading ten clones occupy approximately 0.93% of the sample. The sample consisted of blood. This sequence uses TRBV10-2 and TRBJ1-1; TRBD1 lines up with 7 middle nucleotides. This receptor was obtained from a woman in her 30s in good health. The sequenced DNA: TGCGCCAGCAGTAGGGACAGTAGGAACACTGAAGCTTTCTTT. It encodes CASSRDSRNTEAFF.